The 19 T cell receptor beta chains listed next were all sequenced from one sample in a study of shared clonotypes between healthy human individuals (dated by TCRdb to 2020 to 2021). Receptor libraries were prepared by the immunoSEQ multiplex PCR assay. What TCRdb holds here is the immuneACCESS table cut down to in-frame rearrangements. Part of the clones is not present; checked against another copy, under half of the missing clones reflect an unresolved V gene, and the others are unexplained. The sample table holds 2 million to 3 million clones, of which about 92% were seen once. The ten largest clones represent around 0.14% of the sample. Sequenced: naive CD4+ T cells sorted from blood. Per the publication, the cell subset or site label means: CD45RA+ positively selected. These receptors all come from a man in his late teens or twenties in good health.

Comment on this clone: Other DNA variants within this sample encode the same CDR3. This chain uses TRBV7-9 with TRBJ1-1; D remains unclear. Germline values: CDR1 SEHNR, CDR2 FQNEAQ (reference sequence). V was pared by 1 base and J by 1 base, with 7 bases between. CDR3 size: 14 residues. The CDR3 sequence is CASSLETRNTEAFF. CDR3 bases: TGTGCCAGCAGCTTAGAAACAAGGAACACTGAAGCTTTCTTT.

This clone was observed once. The rearrangement joins TRBV11-2 to TRBJ2-1, with D unclear. The germline gives CDR1 SGHAT, CDR2 FQNNGV. V gave up 5 bases and J gave up 8 bases, with 13 bases separating them. The CDR3 extends over 13 amino acids. The CDR3 reads CASSQPGRDEQFF. The CDR3 region has the DNA TGTGCCAGCAGCCAACCCGGCCGGGATGAGCAGTTCTTC.

V and J are TRBV2 and TRBJ2-5, with TRBD1 matching 8 bases. The DNA end lines up better with TRBJ2-7; the J call may be wrong. In germline, CDR1 is SNHLY, CDR2 FYNNEI. The CDR3 length is 14 residues. CDR3 in amino acids: CASSSRQGNYEQYF. The CDR3 bases are TGTGCCAGCAGCTCTCGACAGGGGAACTACGAGCAGTACTTC.

For the CDR3, the DNA is TGTGCCAGCACCTATAAGGCTAGCGGGACGTCTTACAATGAGCAGTTCTTC. It encodes CASTYKASGTSYNEQFF. The chain recombines TRBV7-9 with TRBJ2-1; TRBD2 agrees at 9 bases. Germline assignment: CDR1 SEHNR and CDR2 FQNEAQ (reference sequence). V trimming: 7 bases; J trimming: 4 bases; junction bases outside the gene matches: 14. The CDR3 totals 17 residues.

This rearrangement joins TRBV11-2 to TRBJ2-7, with unresolved D. CDR1 and CDR2 (germline): SGHAT, FQNNGV. There are 16 residues in the CDR3. Deletions cut 0 bases from V and 3 bases from J, with 15 bases between. CDR3 amino acids: CASSLEVARARYEQYF. The CDR3 DNA reads TGTGCCAGCAGCTTAGAGGTAGCACGAGCCCGCTACGAGCAGTACTTC.

The V call is TRBV6-6, the J call TRBJ1-5; D might be TRBD1 (6 bases). The CDR3 is 16 amino acids. Germline CDR1 is MNHNY and CDR2 is SVGAGI (reference sequence). V lost 0 bases to trimming and J lost 7 bases, with 16 bases between them. The CDR3 loop reads CASSYSIGGGGQPQHF. The CDR3 DNA sequence: TGTGCCAGCAGTTACTCGATTGGAGGGGGTGGCCAGCCCCAGCATTTT.

The rearrangement joins TRBV6-1 to TRBJ2-7, with TRBD1 as a possible D gene (6 bases). Germline CDR1 and CDR2: MNHNS and SASEGT. The CDR3 extends over 13 amino acids. V lost 5 bases to trimming and J lost 3 bases, with 11 bases between them. CDR3 nucleotides: TGTGCCAGCAGTCCCGGGACACTCTACGAGCAGTACTTC. Encoded protein: CASSPGTLYEQYF.

The chain employs TRBV18 and TRBJ2-7, with 11 bases aligning to TRBD1. CDR3 length equals 15 residues. The germline CDR1 and CDR2 sequences are KGHSH and LQKENI. V shed 1 base, J shed 5 bases, and the junction held 4 bases outside the gene matches. The DNA for the CDR3 is TGTGCCAGCTCACCACGGACAGGGGGCTTCAACGAGCAGTACTTC. Translating it yields CASSPRTGGFNEQYF.

This chain joins TRBV7-9 and TRBJ2-1, with a tentative D call TRBD1 (7 bases). The V end was cut by 0 bases, the J end by 10 bases, with 13 bases between. CDR3 length: 14 residues. CDR1 SEHNR and CDR2 FQNEAQ come from the germline V gene (reference sequence). Written as DNA, the CDR3 is TGTGCCAGCAGCTTAGCCATCGGGGGACAGGAGCAGTTCTTC. Protein product: CASSLAIGGQEQFF.

The chain employs TRBV6-1 and TRBJ2-7; D gene uncertain. CDR1 is MNHNS, CDR2 SASEGT, per germline. V lost 10 bases to trimming and J lost 5 bases, with 15 bases between them. CDR3 length: 12 residues. CDR3 bases: TGTGCCACCCTCGGCAGCTTCCACGAGCAGTACTTC. Protein product: CATLGSFHEQYF.

Turning to this clone: In the same sample, other DNA sequences code for this CDR3. This chain links TRBV5-4 with TRBJ1-1, with 7 bases fitting TRBD1. This CDR3 region has 12 residues. Germline loops: CDR1 SGHNT, CDR2 YYREEE (reference sequence). V shed 0 bases, J shed 7 bases, and the junction held 0 bases outside the gene matches. The CDR3 DNA sequence: TGTGCCAGCAGCTTGGACAGGGGTGAAGCTTTCTTT. Amino acid sequence: CASSLDRGEAFF.

The chain has TRBV5-4 and TRBJ2-5; TRBD2 aligns across 12 bases. This CDR3 region has 15 residues. Germline V gene sequence: CDR1 SGHNT, CDR2 YYREEE (reference sequence). The trim removed 3 bases at V and 2 bases at J, leaving 2 bases unmatched. DNA of the CDR3: TGTGCCAGCAGCTCTAGCGGGGGGGGACAAGAGACCCAGTACTTC. It codes for CASSSSGGGQETQYF.

This chain links TRBV11-2 with TRBJ1-1; perhaps TRBD1 as D (5 bases). Trimming took 4 bases from V and 4 from J, leaving 16 bases between them. The germline gives CDR1 SGHAT, CDR2 FQNNGV. CDR3 length equals 15 residues. The CDR3 DNA follows: TGTGCCAGCAGCTCCCCCTGGGGCGCAACCACTGAAGCTTTCTTT. Translated: CASSSPWGATTEAFF. Filled out from reference TRBV11-2 and TRBJ1-1, the complete variable domain reads EAGVAQSPRYKIIEKRQSVAFWCNPISGHATLYWYQQILGQGPKLLIQFQNNGVVDDSQLPKDRFSAERLKGVDSTLKIQPAKLEDSAVYLCASSSPWGATTEAFFGQGTRLTVV.

V and J are TRBV19 and TRBJ2-1; 7 bases map to TRBD2. There are 15 residues in the CDR3. With 5 bases clipped from V and 6 bases from J, the junction kept 10 bases outside the gene matches. Germline lookup yields CDR1 LNHDA and CDR2 SQIVND (reference sequence). The CDR3: CASSEERERSNEQFF. CDR3 coding DNA: TGTGCCAGTAGTGAGGAGCGGGAAAGATCCAATGAGCAGTTCTTC. Combining the CDR3 with reference TRBV19 and TRBJ2-1 gives the whole variable domain DGGITQSPKYLFRKEGQNVTLSCEQNLNHDAMYWYRQDPGQGLRLIYYSQIVNDFQKGDIAEGYSVSREKKESFPLTVTSAQKNPTAFYLCASSEERERSNEQFFGPGTRLTVL.

V usage is TRBV5-1 and J usage is TRBJ1-4, with TRBD1 identical over 11 bases. After removal of 0 bases from V and 4 bases from J, the junction contained 11 bases not matched to a gene. The CDR3 length is 19 residues. Germline loops: CDR1 SGHRS, CDR2 YFSETQ. The CDR3 sequence: CASSLDQGRTGGGNEKLFF. CDR3 DNA sequence: TGCGCCAGCAGCTTGGACCAGGGTAGGACAGGGGGCGGTAATGAAAAACTGTTTTTT. Variable domain in full (rest from reference TRBV5-1 and TRBJ1-4): KAGVTQTPRYLIKTRGQQVTLSCSPISGHRSVSWYQQTPGQGLQFLFEYFSETQRNKGNFPGRFSGRQFSNSRSEMNVSTLELGDSALYLCASSLDQGRTGGGNEKLFFGSGTQLSVL.

The chain is built from TRBV30 and TRBJ2-5; the D is unclear. The J call is in doubt because the DNA end fits TRBJ2-7 better. Germline assignment: CDR1 GTSNPN and CDR2 SVGIG (reference sequence). The CDR3 is 13 residues long. The CDR3 spells CAWSEVQTYEQYF. CDR3 nucleotide sequence: TGTGCCTGGAGTGAGGTCCAAACCTACGAGCAGTACTTC.

This clone was recorded only once. This chain uses TRBV30 with TRBJ1-5; 11 bases agree with TRBD1. Germline values: CDR1 GTSNPN, CDR2 SVGIG (reference sequence). The CDR3 has 16 residues. V was clipped by 0 bases and J by 7 bases; unmatched bases: 8. CDR3 bases: TGTGCCTGGAGTGTACGGACAGGGGGCGCAGGCCAGCCCCAGCATTTT. It codes for CAWSVRTGGAGQPQHF.

This chain connects TRBV11-2 to TRBJ1-5, with D possibly matching TRBD1 (6 bases). V was shortened by 5 bases and J by 2 bases, with 13 bases between the two germline ends. CDR3 length equals 15 residues. CDR1 is SGHAT, CDR2 FQNNGV, per germline. The CDR3: CASSLGDKGNQPQHF. The CDR3 nucleotides read TGTGCCAGCAGCCTAGGGGACAAGGGCAATCAGCCCCAGCATTTT. The full variable domain, completed using reference TRBV11-2 and TRBJ1-5, is EAGVAQSPRYKIIEKRQSVAFWCNPISGHATLYWYQQILGQGPKLLIQFQNNGVVDDSQLPKDRFSAERLKGVDSTLKIQPAKLEDSAVYLCASSLGDKGNQPQHFGDGTRLSIL.

The CDR3: CATSRGSGILTSGKVGEQYF. DNA for the CDR3: TGTGCCACCAGCAGAGGATCGGGGATTCTGACTAGCGGGAAGGTTGGCGAGCAGTACTTC. The gene calls are TRBV15 and TRBJ2-7, with TRBD2 matching over 11 bases. The trim removed 1 base at V and 6 bases at J, leaving 20 bases unmatched. The CDR3 has 20 amino acids. CDR1 LNHNV and CDR2 YYDKDF come from the germline V gene (reference sequence).